This is a list of T cell receptor beta chains from one sample in a study of technical replicates of blood from a handful of donors. Here immunoSEQ multiplex PCR was the method, and the copy in TCRdb shows in-frame clones only, minus some. Here the sample spans fewer than 75,000 clones, roughly 90% being singletons. The sample comprised PBMCs. All receptors derive from a human donor in good health. Some clones in this sample may be carry-over from other donors' samples. Each CDR3 is given with its conserved first and last residue. The order of the fields is CDR3 protein, CDR3 DNA, clone size, J gene, V gene, D gene. A D gene is named only where the DNA matches it firmly. Part of the rows lack a size; the others show once, few, many or a class for expanded clones.

CDR3: CASRPQVTGGTGELFF
DNA: TGTGCCAGCAGACCCCAAGTGACAGGGGGAACCGGGGAGCTGTTTTTT
size: NA
J: TRBJ2-2
V: TRBV4-2
D: TRBD1

CDR3: CASSLGGGSSYNEQFF
DNA: TGTGCCAGCAGCTTGGGTGGGGGCAGCTCCTACAATGAGCAGTTCTTC
size: NA
J: TRBJ2-1
V: TRBV5-4
D: NA

CDR3: CASSLSGTYSYEQYF
DNA: TGTGCCAGCAGCTTATCCGGGACTTACTCCTACGAGCAGTACTTC
size: NA
J: TRBJ2-7
V: TRBV7-6
D: NA

CDR3: CASSQGLLLAQYF
DNA: TGTGCCAGCAGCCAAGGACTCCTACTGGCCCAGTACTTC
size: few
J: TRBJ2-5
V: TRBV14
D: NA

CDR3: CASSLFPLTSGGAETQYF
DNA: TGTGCCAGCAGCTTATTCCCCCTCACTAGCGGGGGGGCAGAGACCCAGTACTTC
size: NA
J: TRBJ2-5
V: TRBV7-3
D: TRBD2

CDR3: CASTPGVTGAEQYF
DNA: TGTGCCAGTACCCCTGGAGTGACAGGGGCCGAGCAGTACTTC
size: NA
J: TRBJ2-7
V: TRBV19
D: TRBD1

CDR3: CASSWRFSGSQETQYF
DNA: TGTGCCAGCAGCTGGAGATTTAGCGGGTCACAAGAGACCCAGTACTTC
size: NA
J: TRBJ2-5
V: TRBV5-6
D: TRBD2

CDR3: CASSKGGSYNEQFF
DNA: TGTGCCAGCAGTAAGGGAGGTAGCTACAATGAGCAGTTCTTC
size: once
J: TRBJ2-1
V: TRBV6-5
D: NA

CDR3: CASSYGGVALEKLFF
DNA: TGTGCCAGCAGTTACGGAGGGGTAGCGTTGGAAAAACTGTTTTTT
size: once
J: TRBJ1-4
V: TRBV6-5
D: NA

CDR3: CASSSGTGHPEAFF
DNA: TGTGCCAGTAGTTCAGGGACAGGGCACCCTGAAGCTTTCTTT
size: NA
J: TRBJ1-1
V: TRBV19
D: TRBD1

CDR3: CATRGLDYGYTF
DNA: TGCGCCACTCGAGGGCTGGACTATGGCTACACCTTC
size: NA
J: TRBJ1-2
V: TRBV10-2
D: NA

CDR3: CASSPPRGREAFF
DNA: TGTGCCAGCAGCCCCCCCAGGGGCAGAGAAGCTTTCTTT
size: NA
J: TRBJ1-1
V: TRBV9
D: NA

CDR3: CASSEMGTGGSYEQYF
DNA: TGTGCCAGCAGTGAAATGGGGACAGGGGGTTCCTACGAGCAGTACTTC
size: NA
J: TRBJ2-7
V: TRBV2
D: TRBD1

CDR3: CASSGTGGNQPQHF
DNA: TGTGCCAGCAGCGGGACAGGGGGCAATCAGCCCCAGCATTTT
size: NA
J: TRBJ1-5
V: TRBV7-9
D: TRBD1

CDR3: CAWSARDYEQYF
DNA: TGTGCCTGGAGTGCCCGAGACTACGAGCAGTACTTC
size: NA
J: TRBJ2-7
V: TRBV30
D: NA

CDR3: CASSLNIGEQFF
DNA: TGTGCCAGCAGCTTAAATATCGGTGAGCAGTTCTTC
size: NA
J: TRBJ2-1
V: TRBV7-2
D: NA

CDR3: CASSFWGGGAETQYF
DNA: TGTGCCAGCAGCTTCTGGGGGGGAGGGGCAGAGACCCAGTACTTC
size: NA
J: TRBJ2-5
V: TRBV9
D: TRBD2

CDR3: CASSLSGQGTTEAFF
DNA: TGCGCCAGCAGCCTCTCGGGACAGGGGACCACTGAAGCTTTCTTT
size: NA
J: TRBJ1-1
V: TRBV5-1
D: TRBD1

CDR3: CASSVQGNTEAFF
DNA: TGTGCCAGCTCAGTTCAGGGGAACACTGAAGCTTTCTTT
size: few
J: TRBJ1-1
V: TRBV18
D: NA

CDR3: CASSLTGQNTGELFF
DNA: TGTGCCAGCAGCTTAACGGGACAGAACACCGGGGAGCTGTTTTTT
size: NA
J: TRBJ2-2
V: TRBV7-3
D: NA

CDR3: CAISESTTSSEAFF
DNA: TGTGCCATCAGTGAGTCGACGACAAGTAGTGAAGCTTTCTTT
size: few
J: TRBJ1-1
V: TRBV10-3
D: NA

CDR3: CASSLDWARVGMNTEAFF
DNA: TGTGCCAGCAGCTTAGATTGGGCCAGGGTGGGAATGAACACTGAAGCTTTCTTT
size: NA
J: TRBJ1-1
V: TRBV11-2
D: NA

CDR3: CATSRDSRTEAFF
DNA: TGTGCCACCAGCAGAGATAGTCGGACTGAAGCTTTCTTT
size: NA
J: TRBJ1-1
V: TRBV15
D: NA

CDR3: CASTKRSGDTEAFF
DNA: TGTGCCAGCACCAAACGGTCAGGGGACACTGAAGCTTTCTTT
size: NA
J: TRBJ1-1
V: TRBV11-2
D: NA

CDR3: CASSPGGGPDTQYF
DNA: TGTGCCAGCAGCCCCGGGGGAGGGCCGGATACGCAGTATTTT
size: NA
J: TRBJ2-3
V: TRBV9
D: TRBD2

CDR3: CASKREPTSYGYTF
DNA: TGTGCCAGCAAAAGAGAACCCACTTCCTATGGCTACACCTTC
size: NA
J: TRBJ1-2
V: TRBV2
D: NA

CDR3: CASSQQGSGETQYF
DNA: TGTGCCAGCTCACAACAGGGGTCCGGAGAGACCCAGTACTTC
size: NA
J: TRBJ2-5
V: TRBV18
D: TRBD1

CDR3: CASSLALGQGLYEQYF
DNA: TGCGCCAGCAGCTTAGCCCTGGGACAGGGTCTCTACGAGCAGTACTTC
size: NA
J: TRBJ2-7
V: TRBV5-1
D: TRBD1

CDR3: CASMAGNSYGYTF
DNA: TGTGCCAGTATGGCAGGGAATAGCTATGGCTACACCTTC
size: NA
J: TRBJ1-2
V: TRBV19
D: NA

CDR3: CASSPRDRAPYEQYF
DNA: TGTGCCAGCTCACCACGGGACAGGGCCCCCTACGAGCAGTACTTC
size: NA
J: TRBJ2-7
V: TRBV18
D: TRBD1

CDR3: CASSLQGGVTDTQYF
DNA: TGTGCCAGCAGCTTACAGGGGGGAGTGACAGATACGCAGTATTTT
size: NA
J: TRBJ2-3
V: TRBV7-3
D: NA

CDR3: CASSGGISGNTIYF
DNA: TGTGCCAGCAGCGGAGGGATCTCTGGAAACACCATATATTTT
size: NA
J: TRBJ1-3
V: TRBV7-2
D: NA

CDR3: CSVLTSGRVGAAYTQYF
DNA: TGCAGCGTGCTGACTAGCGGGAGGGTTGGAGCCGCGTATACGCAGTATTTT
size: NA
J: TRBJ2-3
V: TRBV29-1
D: TRBD2

CDR3: CASSQRVQVSNEQFF
DNA: TGTGCCAGCAGCCAGCGGGTACAAGTTTCCAATGAGCAGTTCTTC
size: NA
J: TRBJ2-1
V: TRBV2
D: NA

CDR3: CASSPRDRTYEQYF
DNA: TGTGCCAGCAGTCCCCGGGACAGAACCTACGAGCAGTACTTC
size: NA
J: TRBJ2-7
V: TRBV27
D: TRBD1

CDR3: CASTPRGGVSYEQYF
DNA: TGTGCCAGCACCCCCCGGGGGGGGGTTTCCTACGAGCAGTACTTC
size: NA
J: TRBJ2-7
V: TRBV28
D: TRBD2

CDR3: CASSVEQGSYEQYF
DNA: TGTGCCAGCAGTGTCGAACAGGGTTCCTACGAGCAGTACTTC
size: many
J: TRBJ2-7
V: TRBV27
D: NA

CDR3: CASTKWDSISGYTF
DNA: TGTGCCAGTACCAAGTGGGACAGTATTAGCGGCTACACCTTC
size: NA
J: TRBJ1-2
V: TRBV19
D: TRBD1

CDR3: CASSQQNTQYF
DNA: TGTGCCAGCAGCCAACAAAATACGCAGTATTTT
size: NA
J: TRBJ2-3
V: TRBV7-2
D: NA

CDR3: CASSEVNRGLVTEAFF
DNA: TGTGCCAGCAGTGAAGTTAACAGGGGGCTCGTCACTGAAGCTTTCTTT
size: NA
J: TRBJ1-1
V: TRBV6-1
D: TRBD1

CDR3: CASRPTSGGNNEQFF
DNA: TGTGCCAGTAGGCCCACTAGCGGGGGGAACAATGAGCAGTTCTTC
size: NA
J: TRBJ2-1
V: TRBV19
D: TRBD2

CDR3: CASSQGGNTEAFF
DNA: TGTGCCAGCAGCCAAGGAGGTAACACTGAAGCTTTCTTT
size: NA
J: TRBJ1-1
V: TRBV4-2
D: NA

CDR3: CASSLNSGYEQYF
DNA: TGCGCCAGCAGCTTGAATTCAGGCTACGAGCAGTACTTC
size: once
J: TRBJ2-7
V: TRBV5-1
D: NA

CDR3: CASRNPRTSGYEQYF
DNA: TGTGCCAGCAGAAACCCCAGGACTAGCGGCTACGAGCAGTACTTC
size: NA
J: TRBJ2-7
V: TRBV6-6
D: TRBD2

CDR3: CARPFGANQPQHF
DNA: TGTGCCAGACCCTTCGGAGCCAACCAGCCCCAGCATTTT
size: few
J: TRBJ1-5
V: TRBV19
D: NA

CDR3: CASSLSPGTEAFF
DNA: TGCGCCAGCAGCCTATCCCCCGGCACTGAAGCTTTCTTT
size: NA
J: TRBJ1-1
V: TRBV4-1
D: NA

CDR3: CASSFSAGKKLFF
DNA: TGTGCCAGCAGCTTTTCCGCAGGGAAAAAACTGTTTTTT
size: NA
J: TRBJ1-4
V: TRBV5-8
D: NA

CDR3: CASSQETRGLSFNEQFF
DNA: TGCGCCAGCAGCCAGGAAACCAGGGGGCTCAGTTTCAATGAGCAGTTCTTC
size: NA
J: TRBJ2-1
V: TRBV4-3
D: TRBD1

CDR3: CASTLFGTGVTGELFF
DNA: TGTGCCAGCACTCTTTTTGGGACAGGGGTGACCGGGGAGCTGTTTTTT
size: NA
J: TRBJ2-2
V: TRBV5-6
D: TRBD1

CDR3: CASSSQGGGANVLTF
DNA: TGTGCCAGCAGTTCACAGGGCGGCGGGGCCAACGTCCTGACTTTC
size: NA
J: TRBJ2-6
V: TRBV2
D: NA

CDR3: CASSLGKLNYGYTF
DNA: TGTGCCAGCAGCTTGGGCAAACTTAACTATGGCTACACCTTC
size: once
J: TRBJ1-2
V: TRBV7-2
D: NA